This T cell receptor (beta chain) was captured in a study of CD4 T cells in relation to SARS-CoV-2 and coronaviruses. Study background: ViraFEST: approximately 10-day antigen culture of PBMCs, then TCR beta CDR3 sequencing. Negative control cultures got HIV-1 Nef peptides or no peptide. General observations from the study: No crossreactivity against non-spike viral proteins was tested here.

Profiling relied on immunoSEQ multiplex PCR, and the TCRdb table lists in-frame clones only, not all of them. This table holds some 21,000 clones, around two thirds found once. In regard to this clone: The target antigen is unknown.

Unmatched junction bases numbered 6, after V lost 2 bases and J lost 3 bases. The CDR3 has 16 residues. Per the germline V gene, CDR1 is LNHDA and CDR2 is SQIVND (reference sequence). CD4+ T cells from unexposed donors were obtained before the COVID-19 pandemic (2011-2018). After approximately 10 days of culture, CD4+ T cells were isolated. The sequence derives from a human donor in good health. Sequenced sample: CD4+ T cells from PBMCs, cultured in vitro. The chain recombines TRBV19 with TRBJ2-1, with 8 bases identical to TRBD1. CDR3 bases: TGTGCCAGTAGTATATGGTCACAGGGGGGCTACAATGAGCAGTTCTTC. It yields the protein CASSIWSQGGYNEQFF.